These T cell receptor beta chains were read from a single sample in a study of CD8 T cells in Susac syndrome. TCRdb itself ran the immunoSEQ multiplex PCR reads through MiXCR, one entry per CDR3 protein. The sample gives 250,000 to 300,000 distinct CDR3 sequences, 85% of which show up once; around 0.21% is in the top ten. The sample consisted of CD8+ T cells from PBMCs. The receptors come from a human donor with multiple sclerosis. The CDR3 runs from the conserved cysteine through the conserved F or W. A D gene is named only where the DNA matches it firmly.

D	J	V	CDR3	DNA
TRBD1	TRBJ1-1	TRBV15	CATSDGTGGVNTEAFF	TGTGCCACCAGCGACGGGACAGGGGGTGTGAACACTGAAGCTTTCTTT
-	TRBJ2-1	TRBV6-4	CASSDMASHRSEQFF	TGTGCCAGCAGTGATATGGCTAGCCATCGGAGTGAGCAGTTCTTC
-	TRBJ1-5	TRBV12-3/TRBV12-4	CDSSHSGLGRSGQPQHF	TGTGACAGCAGTCACTCGGGACTAGGCAGGTCCGGTCAGCCCCAGCATTTT
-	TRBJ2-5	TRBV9	CASSPGGGTAETQYF	TGTGCCAGCAGCCCCGGTGGGGGGACAGCCGAGACCCAGTACTTC
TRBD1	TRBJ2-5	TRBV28	CASRLTSIRDRANQETQYF	TGTGCCAGCAGACTTACTTCCATCCGGGACAGGGCGAACCAAGAGACCCAGTACTTC
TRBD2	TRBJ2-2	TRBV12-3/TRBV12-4	CASGLSAGGYTGELFF	TGTGCCAGCGGATTATCGGCGGGGGGGTACACCGGGGAGCTGTTTTTT
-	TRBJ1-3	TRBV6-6	CASSHGPGNTIYF	TGTGCCAGTAGTCACGGGCCTGGAAACACCATATATTTT
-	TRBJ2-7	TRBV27	CASSSTASSYEQYF	TGTGCCAGCAGTTCGACGGCTAGCTCCTACGAGCAGTACTTC
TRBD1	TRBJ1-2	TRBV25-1	CASSSGQGSGYTF	TGTGCCAGCAGTTCGGGACAGGGATCCGGCTACACCTTC
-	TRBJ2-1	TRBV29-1	CSVRHFYGSYNEQFF	TGCAGCGTCCGCCACTTTTACGGGTCCTACAATGAGCAGTTCTTC
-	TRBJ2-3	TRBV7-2	CASSLSIGSTDTQYF	TGTGCCAGCAGCTTATCCATTGGAAGTACAGATACGCAGTATTTT
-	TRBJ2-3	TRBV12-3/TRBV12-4	CASSFEAVSTDTQYF	TGTGCCAGCAGTTTCGAAGCGGTTAGCACAGATACGCAGTATTTT